This T cell receptor (beta chain) was recovered during a study of PD-L1 blockade in urothelial cancer. Across the whole study: Analyses were performed on blood at 3 weeks after treatment start (the second dose) and at 6 weeks.

As for time point: peripheral blood 6 weeks after treatment start. The V end lost 0 bases, the J end lost 3 bases, and 16 bases lay between the germline ends. This CDR3 region has 18 residues. Germline-derived CDR1 and CDR2 are SGDLS and YYNGEE. The authors spiked synthetic TCR analog templates into each PCR. TCRdb's copy holds only in-frame clones and misses some; the assay was immunoSEQ multiplex PCR. The sample has fewer than 85,000 clones, 88% seen once. This sequence originates from a man aged 55 to 69 with urothelial cancer. Material: PBMCs, obtained around atezolizumab (anti-PD-L1) treatment. The V and J genes are TRBV9 and TRBJ2-6, with D maybe TRBD1 (5 bases). DNA for the CDR3: TGTGCCAGCAGCGTAGGCGGCAGGGTTTCGTTTGGGGCCAACGTCCTGACTTTC. It is translated as CASSVGGRVSFGANVLTF.